This TCR beta chain was documented in a study of beta chain features in type 1 diabetes. Overall study findings and caveats: An over-representation of cells with high TCR expression could result from cDNA sequencing.

Looked up from germline, CDR1 is MNHEY and CDR2 is SVGAGI. This CDR3 has 13 amino acids. V was pared by 5 bases and J by 2 bases, with 9 bases between. Via the markers CD45RO/CCR7/CD25/CD127/CD95/CD27, stem cell-like memory, regulatory, central memory and naive CD4+ cells were sorted. Purity of each sorted population was above 95%. TCRB transcripts that were expressed got sequenced, as all of the isolated RNA had been reverse transcribed. Sequencing of naive, central memory and regulatory T cell samples gave an average of around 4 million reads. Produced via immunoSEQ multiplex PCR; TCRdb's table is partial and in-frame only. The table has hundreds of thousands of clones, 8% seen once. A remark on this clone: Its target is not known.

The V gene is TRBV6-5, the J gene TRBJ1-2, with unresolved D. The sequence was obtained from a woman between 18 and 29 years old in good health. What was sequenced was central memory CD4+ T cells from blood. This CDR3 is CASSPYQNYGYTF. CDR3 sequence (DNA): TGTGCCAGCAGTCCCTACCAGAACTATGGCTACACCTTC.